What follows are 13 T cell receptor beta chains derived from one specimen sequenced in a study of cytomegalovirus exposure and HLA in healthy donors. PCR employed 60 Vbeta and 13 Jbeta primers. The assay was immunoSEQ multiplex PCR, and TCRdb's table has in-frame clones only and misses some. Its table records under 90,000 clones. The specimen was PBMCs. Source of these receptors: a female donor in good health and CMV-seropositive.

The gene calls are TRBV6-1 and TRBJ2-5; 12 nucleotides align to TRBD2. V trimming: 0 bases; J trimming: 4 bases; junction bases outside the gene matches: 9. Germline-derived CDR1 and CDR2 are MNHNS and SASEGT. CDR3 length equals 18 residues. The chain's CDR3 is CASSEALLAGGPRETQYF. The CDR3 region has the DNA TGTGCCAGCAGTGAAGCGCTTCTAGCGGGAGGGCCACGAGAGACCCAGTACTTC.

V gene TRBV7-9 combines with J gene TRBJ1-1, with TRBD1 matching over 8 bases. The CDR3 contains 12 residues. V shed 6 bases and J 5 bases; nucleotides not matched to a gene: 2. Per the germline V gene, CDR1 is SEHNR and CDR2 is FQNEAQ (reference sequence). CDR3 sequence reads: CASRTGETEAFF. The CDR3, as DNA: TGTGCCAGCAGGACAGGGGAAACTGAAGCTTTCTTT.

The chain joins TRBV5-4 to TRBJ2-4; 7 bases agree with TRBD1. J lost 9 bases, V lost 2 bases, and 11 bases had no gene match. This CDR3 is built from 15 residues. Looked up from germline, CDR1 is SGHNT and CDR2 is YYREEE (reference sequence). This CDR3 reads CASSLKSTGKGIQYF. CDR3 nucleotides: TGTGCCAGCAGCTTAAAGTCGACAGGGAAGGGCATTCAGTACTTC.

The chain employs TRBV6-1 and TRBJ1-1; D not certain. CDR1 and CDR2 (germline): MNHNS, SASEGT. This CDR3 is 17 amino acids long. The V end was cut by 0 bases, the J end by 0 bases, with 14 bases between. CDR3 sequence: CASSEAVAGFMNTEAFF. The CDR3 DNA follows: TGTGCCAGCAGTGAAGCAGTGGCAGGCTTCATGAACACTGAAGCTTTCTTT.

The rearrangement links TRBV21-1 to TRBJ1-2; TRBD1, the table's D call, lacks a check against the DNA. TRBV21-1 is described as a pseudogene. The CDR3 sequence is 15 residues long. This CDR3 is CASSSRTGGNYGYTF. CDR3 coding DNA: TGTGCCAGCAGCAGTAGGACAGGGGGCAACTATGGCTACACCTTC.

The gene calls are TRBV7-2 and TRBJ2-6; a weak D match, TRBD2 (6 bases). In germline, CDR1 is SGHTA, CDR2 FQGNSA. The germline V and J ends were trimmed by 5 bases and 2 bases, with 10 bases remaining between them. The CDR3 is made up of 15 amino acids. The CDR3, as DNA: TGTGCCAGCAGCCCGTGGGGGGCTGGGGCCAACGTCCTGACTTTC. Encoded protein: CASSPWGAGANVLTF.

The CDR3 here is CASSRTGLNYGYTF. The CDR3 coding sequence is TGTGCCAGCAGTCGGACAGGGCTGAACTATGGCTACACCTTC. V gene TRBV6-1 combines with J gene TRBJ1-2; the match to TRBD1 covers 8 bases. The CDR3 contains 14 residues. The germline CDR1 and CDR2 sequences are MNHNS and SASEGT. Germline trimming cut 5 bases from V and 2 bases from J; bases unmatched to any gene: 4.

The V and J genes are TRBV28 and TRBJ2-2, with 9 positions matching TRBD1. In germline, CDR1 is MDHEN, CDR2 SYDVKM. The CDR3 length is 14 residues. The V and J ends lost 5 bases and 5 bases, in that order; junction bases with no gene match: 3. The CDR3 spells CASSPGTGTGELFF. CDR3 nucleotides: TGTGCCAGCAGTCCCGGGACAGGGACCGGGGAGCTGTTTTTT.

CDR3 loop: CASSPGGSATDTQYF. Written as DNA, the CDR3 is TGCGCCAGCAGCCCCGGCGGGAGTGCCACAGATACGCAGTATTTT. The chain recombines TRBV4-3 with TRBJ2-3; 7 nucleotides match TRBD2. The CDR3 has 15 amino acids. J was trimmed by 2 bases and V by 4 bases; bases with no gene match: 6. Germline V lookup: CDR1 LGHNA, CDR2 YSLEER.

The CDR3 DNA follows: TGCGCCAGCAGCTTGGCCGGTGAGTCCGGAAACACCATATATTTT. It is translated as CASSLAGESGNTIYF. V usage is TRBV5-1 and J usage is TRBJ1-3; D is unclear. Germline V CDR1 and CDR2: SGHRS, YFSETQ. V was clipped by 0 bases and J by 4 bases, with 11 bases between them. The CDR3 is 15 amino acids.

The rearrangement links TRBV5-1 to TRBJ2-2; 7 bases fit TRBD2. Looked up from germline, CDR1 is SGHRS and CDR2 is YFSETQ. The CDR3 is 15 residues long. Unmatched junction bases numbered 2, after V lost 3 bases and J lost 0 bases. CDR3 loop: CASSSRGANTGELFF. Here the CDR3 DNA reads TGCGCCAGCAGCTCACGGGGGGCGAACACCGGGGAGCTGTTTTTT.

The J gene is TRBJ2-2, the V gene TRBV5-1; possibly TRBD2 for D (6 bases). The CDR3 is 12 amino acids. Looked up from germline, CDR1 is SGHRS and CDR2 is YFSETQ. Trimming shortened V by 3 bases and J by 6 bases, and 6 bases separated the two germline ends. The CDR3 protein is CASSSGAGELFF. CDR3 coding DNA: TGCGCCAGCAGCTCGGGGGCCGGGGAGCTGTTTTTT.

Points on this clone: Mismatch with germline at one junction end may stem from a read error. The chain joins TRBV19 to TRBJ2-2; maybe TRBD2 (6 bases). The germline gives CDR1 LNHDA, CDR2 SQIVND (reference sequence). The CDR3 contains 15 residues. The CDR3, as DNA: TGTGCCAGTGGAACTTCCTTCGGGGGATCCGGAGAGCTGTTTTTT. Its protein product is CASGTSFGGSGELFF.